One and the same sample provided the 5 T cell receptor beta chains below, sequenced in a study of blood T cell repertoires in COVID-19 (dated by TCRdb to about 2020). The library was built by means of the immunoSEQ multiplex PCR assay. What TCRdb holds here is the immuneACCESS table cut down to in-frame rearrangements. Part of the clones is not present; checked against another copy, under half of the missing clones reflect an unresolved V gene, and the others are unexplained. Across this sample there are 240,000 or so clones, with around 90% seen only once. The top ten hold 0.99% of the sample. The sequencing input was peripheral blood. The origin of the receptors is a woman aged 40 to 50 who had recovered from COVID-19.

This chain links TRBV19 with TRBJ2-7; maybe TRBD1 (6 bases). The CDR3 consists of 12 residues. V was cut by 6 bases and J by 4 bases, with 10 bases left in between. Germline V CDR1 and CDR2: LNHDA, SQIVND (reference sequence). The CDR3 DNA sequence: TGTGCCAGTAGCAGGGGAGAATACGAGCAGTACTTC. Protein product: CASSRGEYEQYF.

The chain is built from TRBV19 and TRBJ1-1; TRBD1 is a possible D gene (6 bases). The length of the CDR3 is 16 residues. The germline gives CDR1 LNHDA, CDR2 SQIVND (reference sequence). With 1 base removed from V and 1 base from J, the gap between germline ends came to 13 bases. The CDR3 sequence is CASSIVEGVKNTEAFF. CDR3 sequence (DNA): TGTGCCAGTAGTATAGTAGAGGGGGTCAAGAACACTGAAGCTTTCTTT. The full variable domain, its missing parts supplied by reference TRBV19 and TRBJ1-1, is DGGITQSPKYLFRKEGQNVTLSCEQNLNHDAMYWYRQDPGQGLRLIYYSQIVNDFQKGDIAEGYSVSREKKESFPLTVTSAQKNPTAFYLCASSIVEGVKNTEAFFGQGTRLTVV.

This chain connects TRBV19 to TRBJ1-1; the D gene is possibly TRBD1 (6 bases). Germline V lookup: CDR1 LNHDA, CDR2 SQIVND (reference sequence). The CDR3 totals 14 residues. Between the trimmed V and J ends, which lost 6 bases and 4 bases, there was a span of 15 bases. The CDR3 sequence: CASSPQGGRTEAFF. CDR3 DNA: TGTGCCAGTAGCCCACAGGGCGGGCGCACTGAAGCTTTCTTT.

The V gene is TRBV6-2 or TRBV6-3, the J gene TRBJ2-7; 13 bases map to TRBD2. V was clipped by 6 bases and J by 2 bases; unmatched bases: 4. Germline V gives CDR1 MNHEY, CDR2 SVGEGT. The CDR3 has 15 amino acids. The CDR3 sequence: CASSPGTSGTYEQYF. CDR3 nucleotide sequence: TGTGCCAGCAGCCCCGGGACTAGCGGGACCTACGAGCAGTACTTC.

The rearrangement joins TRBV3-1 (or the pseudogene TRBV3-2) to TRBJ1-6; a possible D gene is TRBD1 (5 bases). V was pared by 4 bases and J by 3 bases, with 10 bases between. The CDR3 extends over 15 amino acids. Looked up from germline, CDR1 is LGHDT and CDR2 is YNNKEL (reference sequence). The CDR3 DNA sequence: TGTGCCAGCAGCCCCCGACAGTTCTATAATTCACCCCTCCACTTT. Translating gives CASSPRQFYNSPLHF.